The clone carrying this T cell receptor beta chain came up a few times. The sample comes from a study of T cells after yellow fever vaccination. TCRdb reprocessed the 5' RACE reads with MiXCR, giving one entry per CDR3 protein. The data show 400,000 to 650,000 distinct CDR3 sequences, 21% seen once. Trimming left V 1 base short and J 4 bases short, with 9 bases between. The CDR3 is 14 amino acids. Germline CDR1 and CDR2: SGHTA and FQGNSA. The source of this sequence is a man between 18 and 35 years old who received the YFV17D yellow fever vaccine. The material sequenced was PBMCs, taken roughly 20 days after the first yellow fever vaccination. V is TRBV7-2 and J is TRBJ2-3; D remains unclear. In DNA, the CDR3 is TGTGCCAGCAGCTTAGATGGTAGCTCAGATACGCAGTATTTT. Translation: CASSLDGSSDTQYF.